This T cell receptor beta chain derives from a study of human CD4 T cells and Enterobacteriaceae. Study-level findings and limits: Ex vivo clonotype reactivity was inferred only by sequence matching.

Germline V lookup: CDR1 SGHTA, CDR2 FQGNSA. Losses at the gene ends were 4 bases for V and 0 bases for J; bases not matched to a gene: 2. The CDR3 loop spans 15 amino acids. Concerning this clone: Its cognate antigen is unknown.

Deep-level sequencing, detecting one cell in 200,000, covered ex vivo memory CD4+. Some clones are missing from TCRdb's copy, which holds only in-frame ones; the method was immunoSEQ multiplex PCR. Of under 35,000 clones listed, approximately 82% are singletons. Sorting took every CD4+ cell except CD45RA+CCR7+CD95- naive cells, reaching over 95% purity. Sorted cells lacked CD8+, CD14+, CD16+, CD56+, CD19+ and CD25-bright cells. This sequence originates from a human donor in good health. Sequenced material: memory CD4+ T cells from blood. V gene TRBV7-2 combines with J gene TRBJ2-7; 11 bases line up with TRBD2. The CDR3 nucleotides are TGTGCCAGCAGCTCCGGGACTAGCGGCTCCTACGAGCAGTACTTC. It specifies CASSSGTSGSYEQYF.